This T cell receptor (beta chain) is from a study of blood T cells in healthy people across ages. Sample-barcoded 5' priming and a J-beta primer mix drove a second PCR of about 7 to 11 cycles. One entry per CDR3 protein, called by TCRdb with MiXCR from the 5' RACE reads. Of hundreds of thousands of distinct CDR3 sequences listed, over 40% were seen once; the top ten hold about 13%. Germline loops: CDR1 KGHSH, CDR2 LQKENI. The V end was cut by 7 bases, the J end by 8 bases, with 24 bases between. The CDR3 is 16 amino acids. This chain links TRBV18 with TRBJ2-1; D is undetermined. The sequence was collected from a woman aged 80 or over in good health. Input material: blood. The CDR3 bases are TGTGCCAGCTTTATCCGTGGGCAAAAGCCCACCCATGAGCAGTTCTTC. Translating it yields CASFIRGQKPTHEQFF.